Below are 26 T cell receptor beta chains sequenced from a single sample in a study of T-cell reconstitution after alpha-beta-depleted transplantation in children (dated by TCRdb to between 2015 and 2016). Libraries were constructed by PCR. These reads were obtained on an Illumina HiSeq 2500. TCR libraries were prepared with molecular barcoding, using unique molecular identifiers to normalize TCRbeta repertoire quantification. TCRdb reanalyzed the raw reads on its own, using fastp at Q25 for trimming and MiXCR for clone calling, and kept in-frame beta chains. A single entry per CDR3 protein holds the most common genes and DNA from its merged rows. This sample gives approximately 640,000 distinct CDR3 sequences in total; 16% of them show up just once. The top ten constitute under 1.2% of the sample. The material was PBMCs from the stem cell graft donor, obtained from the stem cell graft. The receptors derive from a human donor who donated a stem cell graft to a child with acute myeloid leukemia.

Many counts were recorded for this clonotype. The chain has TRBV18 and TRBJ2-5; D not resolved. V lost 2 bases to trimming and J lost 1 base, with 5 bases between them. The CDR3 loop spans 13 amino acids. Germline values: CDR1 KGHSH, CDR2 LQKENI. DNA for the CDR3: TGTGCCAGCTCACCAGGCAGCCAAGAGACCCAGTACTTC. The encoded protein is CASSPGSQETQYF.

The J gene is TRBJ1-3, the V gene TRBV25-1, with D hard to call. CDR1 and CDR2 (germline): MGHDK, SYGVNS. V lost 3 bases and J 0 bases, leaving 6 bases between the germline ends. The CDR3 contains 14 residues. For the CDR3, the DNA is TGTGCCAGCAGTGAGTGGCACTCTGGAAACACCATATATTTT. Amino acid sequence: CASSEWHSGNTIYF.

This clonotype was counted between two and nine times. The chain is built from TRBV7-2 and TRBJ1-2; 8 positions match TRBD1. Germline CDR1 is SGHTA and CDR2 is FQGNSA. This CDR3 contains 15 residues. J was trimmed by 6 bases and V by 4 bases; bases with no gene match: 10. CDR3 in amino acids: CASSSLQGAGNGYTF. In DNA, the CDR3 is TGTGCCAGCAGCTCACTCCAGGGGGCCGGGAATGGCTACACCTTC.

This clonotype appeared a few times. The chain links TRBV4-1 to TRBJ2-7; the D gene is possibly TRBD1 (5 bases). This CDR3 spans 16 amino acids. The V gene lost 4 bases and the J gene lost 2 bases, with 18 bases spanning the gap. CDR1 is MGHRA, CDR2 YSYEKL, per germline. Written as DNA, the CDR3 is TGCGCCAGCAGCCCCTCCGGAACAGGTTTTCCCTACGAGCAGTACTTC. Its translation: CASSPSGTGFPYEQYF.

This clonotype was picked up a small number of times. The V call is TRBV7-2, the J call TRBJ2-2, with D possibly being TRBD1 (5 bases). Germline V gene data show CDR1 as SGHTA and CDR2 as FQGNSA. The CDR3 runs 13 residues. Trimming shortened V by 1 base and J by 9 bases, and 9 bases separated the two germline ends. CDR3 DNA sequence: TGTGCCAGCAGCTTAGACCGACAGCGGGAGCTGTTTTTT. Translating gives CASSLDRQRELFF.

The chain is built from TRBV25-1 and TRBJ2-7, with D unresolved. CDR3 length: 12 amino acids. Germline CDR1 reads MGHDK; CDR2 reads SYGVNS. Trimming pared 1 base from V and 6 bases from J, leaving 7 bases between. This CDR3 reads CASSESPSEQYF. The CDR3 region has the DNA TGTGCCAGCAGTGAATCCCCTAGCGAGCAGTACTTC.

This clonotype was found many times. The chain recombines TRBV20-1 with TRBJ2-1; maybe TRBD2 (6 bases). The CDR3 is made up of 16 amino acids. Trimming took off 0 bases at V and 2 bases at J, with 14 bases between the two ends. Germline V CDR1 and CDR2: DFQATT, SNEGSKA (reference sequence). The CDR3 nucleotides read TGCAGTGCTAGAGAAGGGACTGTGGCTACCTACAATGAGCAGTTCTTC. Translation gives CSAREGTVATYNEQFF.

In this sample, this clonotype turned up a few times. This sequence joins TRBV5-5 and TRBJ2-2; 7 nucleotides agree with TRBD1. Germline-derived CDR1 and CDR2 are SGHKS and YYEKEE (reference sequence). The CDR3 length is 12 residues. The ends lost 6 bases at V and 8 bases at J; junction bases unmatched: 4. The chain's CDR3 is CASTKGAGELFF. The DNA for the CDR3 is TGTGCCAGCACCAAGGGGGCGGGGGAGCTGTTTTTT.

This clonotype appeared many times. V is TRBV12-3 or TRBV12-4 and J is TRBJ1-1, with D unresolved. This CDR3 spans 13 amino acids. Trimming took 2 bases from V and 8 from J, leaving 12 bases between them. CDR3 coding DNA: TGTGCCAGCAGTTTATTGGGCATGGGAGAAGCTTTCTTT. This gives the protein CASSLLGMGEAFF.

This clonotype has at least ten counts. The J gene is TRBJ1-6, the V gene TRBV12-3 or TRBV12-4; D remains unclear. The CDR3 extends over 14 amino acids. Trimming stripped 7 bases from V and 5 bases from J, with 12 bases between. The CDR3 sequence is CASNNFGDNSPLHF. DNA of the CDR3: TGTGCCAGCAACAACTTTGGGGATAATTCACCCCTCCACTTT.

The rearrangement joins TRBV7-8 to TRBJ2-5; 11 nucleotides match TRBD2. CDR3 length: 15 amino acids. The V segment lost 4 bases and the J segment 5 bases; nucleotides outside the gene matches: 6. CDR1 is SGHVS, CDR2 FQNEAQ, per germline. CDR3 residues: CASSSYSGGAETQYF. The CDR3 nucleotides are TGTGCCAGCAGCTCCTATAGCGGGGGGGCCGAGACCCAGTACTTC.

The chain combines TRBV7-9 with TRBJ2-1; maybe TRBD1 (5 bases). The germline gives CDR1 SEHNR, CDR2 FQNEAQ (reference sequence). The V end lost 5 bases, the J end lost 10 bases, and 18 bases lay between the germline ends. CDR3 length: 14 residues. The CDR3 protein is CASSPDAGGAEQFF. The DNA for the CDR3 is TGTGCCAGCAGCCCTGACGCAGGTGGGGCGGAGCAGTTCTTC. Supplemented by reference TRBV7-9 and TRBJ2-1, the full variable domain reads DTGVSQNPRHKITKRGQNVTFRCDPISEHNRLYWYRQTLGQGPEFLTYFQNEAQLEKSRLLSDRFSAERPKGSFSTLEIQRTEQGDSAMYLCASSPDAGGAEQFFGPGTRLTVL.

This clonotype came up many times. V gene TRBV12-3 or TRBV12-4 combines with J gene TRBJ1-5; D perhaps matches TRBD1 (5 bases). This CDR3 is built from 15 residues. V lost 7 bases to trimming and J lost 4 bases, with 17 bases between them. CDR3 DNA sequence: TGTGCCAGCAACGCACGGGGGGGTGCGAATCAGCCCCAGCATTTT. As protein: CASNARGGANQPQHF.

The V and J genes are TRBV6-2 or TRBV6-3 and TRBJ2-7, with D hard to call. The V end was cut by 2 bases, the J end by 7 bases, with 12 bases between. The CDR3 covers 13 residues. Per germline, CDR1 MNHEY and CDR2 SVGEGT. The CDR3 reads CASSYRMLEEQYF. The CDR3 nucleotides read TGTGCCAGCAGTTACCGGATGCTAGAGGAGCAGTACTTC.

This clonotype was picked up a small number of times. The chain's CDR3 is CASSLHYSSYEQYF. Here the CDR3 DNA reads TGTGCCAGCAGCCTACACTACAGCTCCTACGAGCAGTACTTC. The chain joins TRBV7-2 to TRBJ2-7; no clear D. The CDR3 contains 14 residues. Germline CDR1 and CDR2: SGHTA and FQGNSA. The V and J ends lost 5 bases and 0 bases respectively, with 11 bases between them.

This clonotype was detected many times. The chain's CDR3 is CASSLEVAGDTNTEAFF. The CDR3 DNA is TGTGCCAGCAGCTTAGAGGTTGCAGGGGATACGAACACTGAAGCTTTCTTT. V and J are TRBV11-2 and TRBJ1-1; maybe TRBD1 (6 bases). Germline CDR1 SGHAT, CDR2 FQNNGV. Trimming took 0 bases from V and 1 from J, leaving 15 bases between them. This CDR3 has 17 amino acids.

The chain recombines TRBV12-3 or TRBV12-4 with TRBJ1-5; 9 bases map to TRBD1. This CDR3 has 14 amino acids. V gave up 5 bases and J gave up 7 bases; unmatched junction bases: 6. CDR3 nucleotides: TGTGCCAGCAGTCCACAGGGGGCAGCGCAGCCCCAGCATTTT. Its translation: CASSPQGAAQPQHF.

This clonotype was counted a few times. The chain joins TRBV29-1 to TRBJ2-2; possibly TRBD1 or TRBD2 for D (5 bases each). CDR1 and CDR2 (germline): SQVTM, ANQGSEA. V gave up 4 bases and J gave up 1 base, with 13 bases separating them. This CDR3 is 15 amino acids long. The CDR3 is CSVVGAPGNTGELFF. CDR3 nucleotides: TGCAGCGTTGTCGGGGCCCCCGGGAACACCGGGGAGCTGTTTTTT.

There are many counts of this clonotype. J is TRBJ2-1 and V is TRBV5-5; TRBD2 is a possible D gene (5 bases). Trimming removed 4 bases from V and 0 bases from J, with 11 bases in between. The CDR3 sequence is 15 residues long. The germline CDR1 and CDR2 sequences are SGHKS and YYEKEE (reference sequence). CDR3 region: CASSRTSNSYNEQFF. CDR3 DNA: TGTGCCAGCAGCCGCACTAGTAACTCCTACAATGAGCAGTTCTTC.

The chain links TRBV7-8 to TRBJ2-5, with no clear D. Trimming removed 1 base from V and 5 bases from J, with 14 bases in between. Germline CDR1 reads SGHVS; CDR2 reads FQNEAQ. There are 15 residues in the CDR3. For the CDR3, the DNA is TGTGCCAGCAGCTTAGTTTTACAGCCCGTGGAGACCCAGTACTTC. Translating it yields CASSLVLQPVETQYF.

This clonotype was found a few times. The chain recombines TRBV20-1 with TRBJ2-1; 7 bases match TRBD2. Per the germline V gene, CDR1 is DFQATT and CDR2 is SNEGSKA (reference sequence). Germline trimming cut 6 bases from V and 0 bases from J; bases unmatched to any gene: 5. The CDR3 loop spans 14 amino acids. The CDR3 region is CSALGEGSYNEQFF. CDR3 DNA: TGCAGTGCGCTCGGGGAGGGCTCCTACAATGAGCAGTTCTTC.

In this sample, this clonotype turned up many times. The chain combines TRBV6-2 or TRBV6-3 with TRBJ2-2; D is perhaps TRBD2 (5 bases). The CDR3 has 13 amino acids. Germline V CDR1 and CDR2: MNHEY, SVGEGT. Trimming shortened V by 8 bases and J by 4 bases, and 11 bases separated the two germline ends. DNA of the CDR3: TGTGCCAGCTCTGAGCGGAGCACCGGGGAGCTGTTTTTT. Its protein product is CASSERSTGELFF.

V usage is TRBV9 and J usage is TRBJ1-1; no clear D gene. V dropped 0 bases and J dropped 1 base, with 10 bases sitting between them. Looked up from germline, CDR1 is SGDLS and CDR2 is YYNGEE. The CDR3 is made up of 15 amino acids. CDR3 region: CASSVAGRGNTEAFF. The CDR3, as DNA: TGTGCCAGCAGCGTAGCTGGAAGAGGGAACACTGAAGCTTTCTTT.

Ten or more counts support this clonotype. The gene calls are TRBV9 and TRBJ2-1; tentative D call: TRBD2 (6 bases). Trimming left V 4 bases short and J 4 bases short, with 15 bases between. CDR3 length: 15 residues. Germline-derived CDR1 and CDR2 are SGDLS and YYNGEE. As DNA, the CDR3 is TGTGCCAGCAGCCCGGACCTTGGGGGGTACAATGAGCAGTTCTTC. Amino acid sequence: CASSPDLGGYNEQFF. Combining the CDR3 with reference TRBV9 and TRBJ2-1 gives the whole variable domain DSGVTQTPKHLITATGQRVTLRCSPRSGDLSVYWYQQSLDQGLQFLIQYYNGEERAKGNILERFSAQQFPDLHSELNLSSLELGDSALYFCASSPDLGGYNEQFFGPGTRLTVL.

The chain joins TRBV12-3 or TRBV12-4 to TRBJ2-5; D remains unclear. Trimming left V 3 bases short and J 5 bases short, with 7 bases between. The CDR3 has 12 residues. Written as DNA, the CDR3 is TGTGCCAGCAGTTTCACCTTGGAGACCCAGTACTTC. Translated, it gives CASSFTLETQYF.

This clonotype was seen at least ten times. V is TRBV29-1 and J is TRBJ2-2; TRBD1 is a possible D gene (6 bases). The CDR3 runs 12 residues. With 4 bases removed from V and 6 bases from J, the gap between germline ends came to 9 bases. The V gene's germline CDR1 is SQVTM and CDR2 ANQGSEA. The CDR3, as DNA: TGCAGCGTTGGGACAGACGCCGGGGAGCTGTTTTTT. It is translated as CSVGTDAGELFF.